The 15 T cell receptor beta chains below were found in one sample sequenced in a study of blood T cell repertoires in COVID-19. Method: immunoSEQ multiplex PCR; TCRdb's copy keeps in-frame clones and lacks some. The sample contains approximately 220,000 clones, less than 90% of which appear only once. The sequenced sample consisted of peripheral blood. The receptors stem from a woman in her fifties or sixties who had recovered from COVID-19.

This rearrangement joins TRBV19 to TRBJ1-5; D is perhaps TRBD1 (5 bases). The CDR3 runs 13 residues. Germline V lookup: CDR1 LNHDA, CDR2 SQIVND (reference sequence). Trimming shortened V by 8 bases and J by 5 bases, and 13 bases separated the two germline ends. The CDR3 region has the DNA TGTGCCAGTGCCCGGGGGAGGGATCAGCCCCAGCATTTT. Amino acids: CASARGRDQPQHF.

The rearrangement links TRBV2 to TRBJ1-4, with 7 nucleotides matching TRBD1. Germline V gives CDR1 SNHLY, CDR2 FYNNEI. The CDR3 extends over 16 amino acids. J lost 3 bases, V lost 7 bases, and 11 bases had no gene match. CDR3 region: CASTPGTAFPNEKLFF. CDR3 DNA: TGTGCCAGCACCCCAGGGACAGCCTTTCCTAATGAAAAACTGTTTTTT.

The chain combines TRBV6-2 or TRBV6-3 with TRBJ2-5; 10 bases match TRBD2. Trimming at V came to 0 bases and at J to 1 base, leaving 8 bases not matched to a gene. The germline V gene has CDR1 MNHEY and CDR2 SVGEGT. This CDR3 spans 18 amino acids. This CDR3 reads CASSYSRIAGGVQETQYF. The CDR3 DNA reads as TGTGCCAGCAGTTACTCGCGGATAGCGGGGGGCGTCCAAGAGACCCAGTACTTC.

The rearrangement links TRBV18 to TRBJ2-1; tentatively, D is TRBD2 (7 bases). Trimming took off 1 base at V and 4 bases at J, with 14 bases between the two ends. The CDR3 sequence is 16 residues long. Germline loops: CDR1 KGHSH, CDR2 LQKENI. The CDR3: CASSPRGGAVYNEQFF. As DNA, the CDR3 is TGTGCCAGCTCACCACGTGGGGGGGCCGTTTACAATGAGCAGTTCTTC.

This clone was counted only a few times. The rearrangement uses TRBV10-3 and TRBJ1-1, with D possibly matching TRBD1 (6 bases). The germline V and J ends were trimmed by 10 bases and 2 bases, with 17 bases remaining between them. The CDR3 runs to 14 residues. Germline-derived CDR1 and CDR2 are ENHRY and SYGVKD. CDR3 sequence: CATRLADRNTEAFF. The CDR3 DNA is TGTGCCACTAGACTAGCGGACAGAAACACTGAAGCTTTCTTT.

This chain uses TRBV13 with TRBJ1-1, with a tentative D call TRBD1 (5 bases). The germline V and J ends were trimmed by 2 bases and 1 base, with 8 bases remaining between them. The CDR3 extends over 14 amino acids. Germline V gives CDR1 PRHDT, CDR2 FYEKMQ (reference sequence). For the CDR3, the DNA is TGTGCCAGCAGCTTACAGGGTTCGAACACTGAAGCTTTCTTT. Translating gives CASSLQGSNTEAFF.

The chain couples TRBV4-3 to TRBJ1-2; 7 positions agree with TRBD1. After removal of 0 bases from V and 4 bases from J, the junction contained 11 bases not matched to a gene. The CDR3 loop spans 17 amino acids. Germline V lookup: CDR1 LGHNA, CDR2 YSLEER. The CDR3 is CASSQEAVIRDSYGYTF. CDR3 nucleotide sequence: TGCGCCAGCAGCCAAGAAGCGGTAATCCGGGACAGCTATGGCTACACCTTC.

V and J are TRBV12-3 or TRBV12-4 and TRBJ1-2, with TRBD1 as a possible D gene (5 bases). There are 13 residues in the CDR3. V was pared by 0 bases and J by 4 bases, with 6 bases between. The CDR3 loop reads CASSLAGGYGYTF. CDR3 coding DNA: TGTGCCAGCAGTTTAGCGGGGGGCTATGGCTACACCTTC.

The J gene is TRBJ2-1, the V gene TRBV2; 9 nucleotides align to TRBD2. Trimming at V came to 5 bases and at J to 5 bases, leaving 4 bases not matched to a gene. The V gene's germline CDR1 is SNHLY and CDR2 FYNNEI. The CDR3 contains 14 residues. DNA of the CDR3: TGTGCCAGCAGTAGCGGGGGGAACCACAATGAGCAGTTCTTC. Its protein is CASSSGGNHNEQFF.

In nucleotides, the CDR3 is TGCGCCAGCAGCCAAGATGGGGGGGGGCCTTCTGATGAGCAGTTCTTC. Translation: CASSQDGGGPSDEQFF. The V call is TRBV4-1, the J call TRBJ2-1; the D gene is possibly TRBD2 (7 bases). This CDR3 has 16 amino acids. V shed 0 bases and J shed 8 bases, with 17 bases lying between them. From germline, CDR1 is MGHRA and CDR2 YSYEKL.

The CDR3 region has the DNA TGCGCCAGCAGGCGCGGGTGGGGGGTGAACACTGAAGCTTTCTTT. This encodes CASRRGWGVNTEAFF. V usage is TRBV5-1 and J usage is TRBJ1-1, with D possibly TRBD1 on 5 matching bases. Trimming stripped 5 bases from V and 0 bases from J, with 14 bases between. From germline, CDR1 is SGHRS and CDR2 YFSETQ. This CDR3 spans 15 amino acids.

CDR3 protein: CASKSGGDDTEAFF. In DNA, the CDR3 is TGTGCCAGCAAGTCTGGGGGCGACGACACTGAAGCTTTCTTT. The chain has TRBV2 and TRBJ1-1; perhaps TRBD1 as D (6 bases). V was cut by 7 bases and J by 3 bases, with 15 bases left in between. Germline values: CDR1 SNHLY, CDR2 FYNNEI. The CDR3 loop spans 14 amino acids.

The CDR3 reads CASSLERAYEQYF. The CDR3 coding sequence is TGTGCCAGCTCCCTGGAGAGGGCCTACGAGCAGTACTTC. The chain uses TRBV18 and TRBJ2-7; D may be TRBD2 (5 bases). The germline CDR1 and CDR2 sequences are KGHSH and LQKENI. The CDR3 extends over 13 amino acids. The V end was cut by 6 bases, the J end by 2 bases, with 11 bases between.

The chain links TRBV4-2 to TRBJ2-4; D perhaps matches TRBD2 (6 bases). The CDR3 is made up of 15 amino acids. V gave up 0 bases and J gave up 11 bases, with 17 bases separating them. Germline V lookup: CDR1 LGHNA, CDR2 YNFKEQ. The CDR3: CASSQDGGSGRFQYF. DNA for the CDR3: TGTGCCAGCAGCCAAGATGGGGGGTCAGGGCGCTTTCAGTACTTC.

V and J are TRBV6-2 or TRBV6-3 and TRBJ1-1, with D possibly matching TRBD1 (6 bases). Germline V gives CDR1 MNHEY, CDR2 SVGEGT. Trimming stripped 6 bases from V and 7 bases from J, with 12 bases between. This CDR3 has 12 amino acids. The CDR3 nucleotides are TGTGCCAGCAGCCGAGGACAGCGTGAAGCTTTCTTT. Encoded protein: CASSRGQREAFF.